These T cell receptor beta chains were read from a single sample in a study of OX40 agonist ivuxolimab in advanced cancers. Profiled with immunoSEQ multiplex PCR; TCRdb holds only in-frame clones, not every one. This table holds around 100,000 clones, roughly nine tenths found once. Sequencing was performed on CD4+ or CD8+ T cells sorted from blood, taken in a trial of the OX40 agonist ivuxolimab. The source of these receptors is an adult with an advanced solid tumor such as melanoma, head and neck, liver or kidney cancer. Each CDR3 is given without its conserved first and last residue. D genes are given only for firm matches.

TRBV7-8 | . | ASSLDRVATEAF
TRBV6-1 | TRBD1 | ASSSHRGRDQPQH
TRBV19 | . | ASSSTDNQPQH
TRBV6-5 | . | ASRPTATSGNTIY
TRBV10-3 | . | AIRASGPSSYEQY
TRBV6-4 | . | ASSATGTTDTQY
TRBV6-5 | TRBD1 | ASSKETGVGQPQH
TRBV2 | TRBD1 | ASSEVGQDSYEQY
TRBV5-6 | . | ASSLTGNQETQY
TRBV6-1 | . | ASSGTLNTEAF
TRBV9 | . | ASSVDRTFNEQF
TRBV27 | TRBD2 | ASSLKGGAYEQY
TRBV7-2 | . | ASSLTQLAAENIQY
TRBV4-1 | . | ASSQPGRGPETQY
TRBV7-7 | . | ASSLSSSYEQY
TRBV7-3 | . | ASSPSDTSSGANVLT
TRBV7-3 | . | ASSLMDGGLGEQF
TRBV7-9 | . | ASSRMSGSLETQY
TRBV21-1 | . | ASSPRGLGKTQY
TRBV7-2 | TRBD1 | ASSSTWPGQTKYEQY
TRBV9 | . | ASSQKRGNQPQH
TRBV5-5 | . | ASKNLPIDGYT
TRBV9 | . | ASGQQGPPYGYT
TRBV18 | . | ASSLGSYNEQF
TRBV5-1 | TRBD1 | ASSLGTGGQPQH
TRBV4-2 | TRBD2 | ASSQDQDGGRAEQY
TRBV6-6 | . | ASSYLDGTYEQY
TRBV27 | TRBD1 | ASSLQGAGNTEAF
TRBV6-1 | . | ASSEILRGERSYEQF
TRBV11-3 | TRBD2 | ASSFDSGLAGAFRGQF
TRBV15 | . | ATSRDNREKDTQY
TRBV7-2 | . | ASSLEGLVGPYEQY
TRBV15 | TRBD2 | ATSSGTSGNSYNEQF
TRBV6-5 | . | ASSYSPGSRETQY
TRBV29-1 | . | SVGGQGAREQY
TRBV7-3 | . | ASSFRGTDTQY
TRBV11-2 | TRBD1 | ASSLDPGQGWKNYGYT
TRBV7-2 | . | ASSLAKEQF
TRBV6-5 | . | ASSYSRGRISEAF
TRBV9 | . | ASSVSLGAETQY
TRBV5-1 | . | ASSLGGAPEAF
TRBV6-6 | . | ASRAAQETQY
TRBV19 | . | ASSIEDGFSSPLH
TRBV7-9 | . | ASDLQGTEQY
TRBV2 | TRBD1 | ASSASPQGGNSPLH
TRBV5-1 | . | ASSLASGPKEQY
TRBV11-2 | TRBD2 | ASRRASGSSTGELF
TRBV2 | . | ASSGNFYGYT
TRBV19 | . | ASGYTGELF
TRBV2 | . | ASSEDWGRDLSNQPQH